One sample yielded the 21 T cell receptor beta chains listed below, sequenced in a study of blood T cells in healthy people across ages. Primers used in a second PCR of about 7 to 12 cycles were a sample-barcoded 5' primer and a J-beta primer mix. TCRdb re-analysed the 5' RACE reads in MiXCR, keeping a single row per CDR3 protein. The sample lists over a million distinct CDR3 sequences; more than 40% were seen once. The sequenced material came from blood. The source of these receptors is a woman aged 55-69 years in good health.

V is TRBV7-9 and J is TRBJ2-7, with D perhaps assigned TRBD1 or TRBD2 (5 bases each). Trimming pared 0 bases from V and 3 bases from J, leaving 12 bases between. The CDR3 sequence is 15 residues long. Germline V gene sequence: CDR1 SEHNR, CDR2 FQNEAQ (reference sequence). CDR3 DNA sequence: TGTGCCAGCAGCTTAGCGCTCGGGACCTTCTACGAGCAGTACTTC. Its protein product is CASSLALGTFYEQYF.

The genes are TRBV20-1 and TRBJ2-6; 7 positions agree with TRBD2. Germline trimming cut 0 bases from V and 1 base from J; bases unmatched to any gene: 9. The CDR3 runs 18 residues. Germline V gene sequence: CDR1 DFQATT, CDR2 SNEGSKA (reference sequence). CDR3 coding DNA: TGCAGTGCTAGAGATTTGGCGGGAGTAGGGTCTGGGGCCAACGTCCTGACTTTC. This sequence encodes CSARDLAGVGSGANVLTF.

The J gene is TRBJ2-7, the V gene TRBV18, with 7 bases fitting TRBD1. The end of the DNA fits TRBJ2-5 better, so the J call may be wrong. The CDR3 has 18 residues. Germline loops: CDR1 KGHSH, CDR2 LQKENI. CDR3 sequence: CASSPFGPTGLVRETQYF. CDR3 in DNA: TGTGCCAGCTCACCATTCGGCCCGACAGGGTTGGTCCGAGAGACCCAGTACTTC.

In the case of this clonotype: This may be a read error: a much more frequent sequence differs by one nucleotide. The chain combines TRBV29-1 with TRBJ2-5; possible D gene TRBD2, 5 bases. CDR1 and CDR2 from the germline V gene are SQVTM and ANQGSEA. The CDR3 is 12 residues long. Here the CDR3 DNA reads TGCACCGCCACTAGGGAACAAGAGACCCAGTACTTC. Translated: CTATREQETQYF.

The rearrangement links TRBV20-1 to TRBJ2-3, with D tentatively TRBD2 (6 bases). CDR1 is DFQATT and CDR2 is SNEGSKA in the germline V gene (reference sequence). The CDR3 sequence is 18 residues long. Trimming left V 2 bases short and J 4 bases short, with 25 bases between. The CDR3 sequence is CSARSNSGWELVADTQYF. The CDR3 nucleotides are TGCAGTGCTAGATCGAATAGCGGTTGGGAGTTGGTTGCAGATACGCAGTATTTT.

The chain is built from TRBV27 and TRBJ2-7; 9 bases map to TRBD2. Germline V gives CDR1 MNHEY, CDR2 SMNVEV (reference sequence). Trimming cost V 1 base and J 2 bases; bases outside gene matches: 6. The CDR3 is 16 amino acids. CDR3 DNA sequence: TGTGCCAGCAGTTTATATAGCGGGAGTATGACCTACGAGCAGTACTTC. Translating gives CASSLYSGSMTYEQYF.

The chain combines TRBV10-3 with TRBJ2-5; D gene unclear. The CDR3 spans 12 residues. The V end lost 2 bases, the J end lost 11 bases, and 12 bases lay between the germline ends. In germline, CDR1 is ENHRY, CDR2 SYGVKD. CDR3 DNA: TGTGCCATCAGTGAGGATCTGTTGGGGCAGTACTTC. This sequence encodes CAISEDLLGQYF.

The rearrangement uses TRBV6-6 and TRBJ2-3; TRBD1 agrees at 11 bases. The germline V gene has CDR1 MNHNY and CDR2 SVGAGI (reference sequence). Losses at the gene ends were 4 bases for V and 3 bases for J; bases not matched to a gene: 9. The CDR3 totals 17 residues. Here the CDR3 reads CASSSHGQGARTDTQYF. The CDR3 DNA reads TGTGCCAGCAGTTCCCACGGACAGGGGGCGAGGACAGATACGCAGTATTTT.

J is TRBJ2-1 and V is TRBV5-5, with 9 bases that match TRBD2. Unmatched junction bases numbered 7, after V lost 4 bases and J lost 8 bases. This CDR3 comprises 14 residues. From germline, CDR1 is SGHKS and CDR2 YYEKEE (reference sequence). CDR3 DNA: TGTGCCAGCAGCGCGGGACTAGCTCTGGATGAGCAGTTCTTC. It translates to CASSAGLALDEQFF.

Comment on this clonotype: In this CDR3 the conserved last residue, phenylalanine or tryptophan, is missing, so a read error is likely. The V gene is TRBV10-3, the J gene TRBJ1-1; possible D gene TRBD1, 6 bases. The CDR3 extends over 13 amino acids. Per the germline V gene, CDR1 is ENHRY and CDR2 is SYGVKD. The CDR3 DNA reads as TGTGGATCCAGTTTGGGGGGCGACACTGAAGCTTTCCTT. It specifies CGSSLGGDTEAFL.

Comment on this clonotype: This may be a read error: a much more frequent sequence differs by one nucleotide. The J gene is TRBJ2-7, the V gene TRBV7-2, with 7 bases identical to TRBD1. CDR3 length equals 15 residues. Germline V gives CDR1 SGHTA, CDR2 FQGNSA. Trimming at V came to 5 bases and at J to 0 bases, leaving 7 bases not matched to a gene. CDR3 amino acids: CASSPRDSNSYEQYF. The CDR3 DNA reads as TGTGCCAGCAGCCCCCGGGACAGCAACTCCTACGAGCAGTACTTC.

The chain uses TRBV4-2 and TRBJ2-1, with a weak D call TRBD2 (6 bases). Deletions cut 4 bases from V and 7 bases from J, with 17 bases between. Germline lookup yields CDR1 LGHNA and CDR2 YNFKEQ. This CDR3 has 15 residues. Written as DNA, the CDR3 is TGTGCCAGCAGCCGTGGACTAACGGAAAAGAATGAGCAGTTCTTC. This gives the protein CASSRGLTEKNEQFF.

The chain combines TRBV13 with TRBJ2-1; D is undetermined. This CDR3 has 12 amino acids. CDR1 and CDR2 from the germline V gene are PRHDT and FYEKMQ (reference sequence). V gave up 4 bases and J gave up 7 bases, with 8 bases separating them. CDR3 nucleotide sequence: TGTGCCAGCAGCTCGGACGGTAATGAGCAGTTCTTC. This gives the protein CASSSDGNEQFF.

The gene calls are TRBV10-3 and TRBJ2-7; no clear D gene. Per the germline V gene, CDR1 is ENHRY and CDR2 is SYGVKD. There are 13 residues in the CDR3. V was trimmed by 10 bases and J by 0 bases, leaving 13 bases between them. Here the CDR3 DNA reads TGTGCCAGCCTCAGCCTAAGCTCCTACGAGCAGTACTTC. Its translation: CASLSLSSYEQYF.

The DNA of the CDR3 is TGTGCCAGCAGTTACTCGAGCGGTGACCCCCGTCACACCGGGGAGCTGTTTTTT. Its translation is CASSYSSGDPRHTGELFF. The chain carries TRBV6-2 or TRBV6-3 and TRBJ2-2, with D possibly being TRBD2 (5 bases). V was pared by 0 bases and J by 3 bases, with 17 bases between. The CDR3 totals 18 residues. CDR1 is MNHEY and CDR2 is SVGEGT in the germline V gene.

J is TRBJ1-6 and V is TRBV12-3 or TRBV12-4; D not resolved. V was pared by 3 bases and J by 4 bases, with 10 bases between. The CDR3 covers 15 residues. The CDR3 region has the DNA TGTGCCAGCAGTTTTTTCAGGTCGTATAATTCACCCCTCCACTTT. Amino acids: CASSFFRSYNSPLHF.

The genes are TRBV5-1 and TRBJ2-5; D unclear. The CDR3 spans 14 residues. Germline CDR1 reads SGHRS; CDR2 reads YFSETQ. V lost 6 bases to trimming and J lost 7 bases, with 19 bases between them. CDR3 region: CASNTGPNSGTQYF. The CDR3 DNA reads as TGCGCCAGCAATACCGGGCCCAATAGTGGGACCCAGTACTTC.

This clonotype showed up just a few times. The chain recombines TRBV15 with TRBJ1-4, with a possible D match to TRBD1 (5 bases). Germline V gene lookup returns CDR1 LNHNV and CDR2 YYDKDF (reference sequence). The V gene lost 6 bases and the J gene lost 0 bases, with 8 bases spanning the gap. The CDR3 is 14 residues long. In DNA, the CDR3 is TGTGCCACCAGTCGGGGGTCAACTAATGAAAAACTGTTTTTT. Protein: CATSRGSTNEKLFF.

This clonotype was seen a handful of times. In DNA form, the CDR3 reads TGTGCCAGCAGCCCCGGGCCCCACAGGGAGCAGTTCTTC. Encoded protein: CASSPGPHREQFF. J is TRBJ2-1 and V is TRBV6-5; D is perhaps TRBD1 (5 bases). Germline lookup yields CDR1 MNHEY and CDR2 SVGAGI. The CDR3 covers 13 residues. Trimming removed 6 bases from V and 10 bases from J, with 16 bases in between.

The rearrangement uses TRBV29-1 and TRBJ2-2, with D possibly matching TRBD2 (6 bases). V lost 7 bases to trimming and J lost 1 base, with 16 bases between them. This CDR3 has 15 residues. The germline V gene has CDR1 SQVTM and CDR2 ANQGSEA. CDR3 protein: CSAIGTLGNTGELFF. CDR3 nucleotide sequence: TGCAGCGCTATTGGGACTTTGGGGAACACCGGGGAGCTGTTTTTT.

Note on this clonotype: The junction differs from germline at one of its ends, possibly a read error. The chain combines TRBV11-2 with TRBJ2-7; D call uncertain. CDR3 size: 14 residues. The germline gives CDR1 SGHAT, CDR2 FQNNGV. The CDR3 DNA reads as TGTGCCAGCAGCTTAGACAGGCTCTCCTACGAGCAGTGCTTC. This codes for CASSLDRLSYEQCF.